Listed below are T cell receptor beta chains from one sample, sequenced in a study of technical replicates of blood from a few donors. Produced via immunoSEQ multiplex PCR; TCRdb's table is partial and in-frame only. Of about 99,000 clones in the sample, approximately 95% were seen once. Sequencing was done on a sample of T cells isolated from PBMCs. The receptors stem from a human donor in good health. CDR3s include the opening cysteine and the closing phenylalanine or tryptophan. D genes are given only for firm matches. Size is omitted from some rows. Given values are once, few, many or a class for expanded clones.

abundance: -
d_gene: TRBD1
j_gene: TRBJ2-1
v_gene: TRBV10-3
CDR3nt: TGTGCCATCAGGACTGGGACAGGAAAGCAGTTCTTC
CDR3aa: CAIRTGTGKQFF

abundance: -
d_gene: TRBD2
j_gene: TRBJ2-3
v_gene: TRBV2
CDR3nt: TGTGCCAGCTTTAGTCTAGCGGGAGTCTCTGGTACGCAGTATTTT
CDR3aa: CASFSLAGVSGTQYF

abundance: few
d_gene: TRBD1
j_gene: TRBJ1-1
v_gene: TRBV6-5
CDR3nt: TGTGCCAGCAGTTACGGGACAGCGAACACTGAAGCTTTCTTT
CDR3aa: CASSYGTANTEAFF

abundance: -
d_gene: -
j_gene: TRBJ1-1
v_gene: TRBV7-8
CDR3nt: TGTGCCAGCAGCTTCGTCGGGGGGGGGAACACTGAAGCTTTCTTT
CDR3aa: CASSFVGGGNTEAFF

abundance: -
d_gene: -
j_gene: TRBJ2-1
v_gene: TRBV6-5
CDR3nt: TGTGCCAGCAAGGGGTACAATGAGCAGTTCTTC
CDR3aa: CASKGYNEQFF

abundance: -
d_gene: -
j_gene: TRBJ2-1
v_gene: TRBV5-1
CDR3nt: TGCGCCAGCAGCTTGGACAGACTACACAATGAGCAGTTCTTC
CDR3aa: CASSLDRLHNEQFF

abundance: -
d_gene: -
j_gene: TRBJ1-1
v_gene: TRBV9
CDR3nt: TGTGCCAGCAGCCAAGGAGACCGCGAGGCTTTCTTT
CDR3aa: CASSQGDREAFF

abundance: once
d_gene: TRBD2
j_gene: TRBJ2-2
v_gene: TRBV5-1
CDR3nt: TGCGCCAGCAGCTCAGCCGGGACTACAAAGACCGGGGAGCTGTTTTTT
CDR3aa: CASSSAGTTKTGELFF

abundance: -
d_gene: -
j_gene: TRBJ2-7
v_gene: TRBV2
CDR3nt: TGTGCCAGCAGTCATTTTCCGGACTCCGGGGGAGGCGAGCAGTACTTC
CDR3aa: CASSHFPDSGGGEQYF

abundance: -
d_gene: TRBD1
j_gene: TRBJ2-3
v_gene: TRBV5-4
CDR3nt: TGTGCCAGCAGCTTGGGACAGGGGGGAACAGATACGCAGTATTTT
CDR3aa: CASSLGQGGTDTQYF

abundance: -
d_gene: TRBD1
j_gene: TRBJ2-4
v_gene: TRBV9
CDR3nt: TGTGCCAGCAGCGTAGGTGCAGGGGGCAACATTCAGTACTTC
CDR3aa: CASSVGAGGNIQYF

abundance: -
d_gene: TRBD2
j_gene: TRBJ2-1
v_gene: TRBV20-1
CDR3nt: TGCAGTGCTAGAACTAGCGCAGGGCAGTTCTTC
CDR3aa: CSARTSAGQFF

abundance: -
d_gene: TRBD2
j_gene: TRBJ2-2
v_gene: TRBV4-2
CDR3nt: TGTGCCAGCAGCGGGGCTAGCGGGAGCCTTTTTACCGGGGAGCTGTTTTTT
CDR3aa: CASSGASGSLFTGELFF

abundance: -
d_gene: TRBD2
j_gene: TRBJ2-1
v_gene: TRBV11-3
CDR3nt: TGTGCCAGCGCCTGGAGCGGGGGGGTTTCGGAGCAGTTCTTC
CDR3aa: CASAWSGGVSEQFF

abundance: -
d_gene: -
j_gene: TRBJ1-5
v_gene: TRBV4-1
CDR3nt: TGCGCCAGCAGCCAAGAGACTGTCCGCAATCAGCCCCAGCATTTT
CDR3aa: CASSQETVRNQPQHF

abundance: -
d_gene: TRBD1
j_gene: TRBJ1-5
v_gene: TRBV28
CDR3nt: TGTGCCAGCAGACCGGGACAGGCGGAACAGCCCCAGCATTTT
CDR3aa: CASRPGQAEQPQHF

abundance: -
d_gene: TRBD2
j_gene: TRBJ2-3
v_gene: TRBV4-1
CDR3nt: TGCGCCAGCAGCCAACGCGGCACTAGCGGACCCACAGATACGCAGTATTTT
CDR3aa: CASSQRGTSGPTDTQYF

abundance: -
d_gene: -
j_gene: TRBJ2-2
v_gene: TRBV5-1
CDR3nt: TGCGCCAGCAGCTTGACACAGGGAACGAACACCGGGGAGCTGTTTTTT
CDR3aa: CASSLTQGTNTGELFF

abundance: -
d_gene: -
j_gene: TRBJ1-1
v_gene: TRBV30
CDR3nt: TGTGCCTGGATTACGAGGAGAGTGAACACTGAAGCTTTCTTT
CDR3aa: CAWITRRVNTEAFF

abundance: -
d_gene: -
j_gene: TRBJ2-7
v_gene: TRBV18
CDR3nt: TGTGCCAGCTCACTCGTCTCCTACGAGCAGTACTTC
CDR3aa: CASSLVSYEQYF

abundance: -
d_gene: TRBD1
j_gene: TRBJ1-1
v_gene: TRBV7-9
CDR3nt: TGTGCCAGCAGCTTACCGACAGGGGGCTACACTGAAGCTTTCTTT
CDR3aa: CASSLPTGGYTEAFF

abundance: -
d_gene: -
j_gene: TRBJ1-5
v_gene: TRBV10-2
CDR3nt: TGCGCCAGCAGTGACAAGGGGGGCAATCAGCCCCAGCATTTT
CDR3aa: CASSDKGGNQPQHF

abundance: -
d_gene: -
j_gene: TRBJ1-1
v_gene: TRBV19
CDR3nt: TGTGCCAGTAGTATAGCCGTCCTTACAGGGACCTCGAACACTGAAGCTTTCTTT
CDR3aa: CASSIAVLTGTSNTEAFF

abundance: -
d_gene: TRBD1
j_gene: TRBJ1-4
v_gene: TRBV6-1
CDR3nt: TGTGCCAGCAGTGTAGGGGACAGCAATGAAAAACTGTTTTTT
CDR3aa: CASSVGDSNEKLFF

abundance: -
d_gene: -
j_gene: TRBJ1-1
v_gene: TRBV6-1
CDR3nt: TGTGCCAGCAGTGGACCCCGGGACTCCTCAGCTTTCTTT
CDR3aa: CASSGPRDSSAFF

abundance: -
d_gene: -
j_gene: TRBJ2-1
v_gene: TRBV18
CDR3nt: TGTGCCAGCTCACCTTCCTCTCGCTACTCCTACAATGAGCAGTTCTTC
CDR3aa: CASSPSSRYSYNEQFF

abundance: -
d_gene: -
j_gene: TRBJ2-5
v_gene: TRBV28
CDR3nt: TGTGCCAGCAGTCTTAGCGGATTCCAAGAGACCCAGTACTTC
CDR3aa: CASSLSGFQETQYF

abundance: -
d_gene: -
j_gene: TRBJ1-1
v_gene: TRBV15
CDR3nt: TGTGCCACCAGCAGAGATTCGACAGGTCGAATGAACACTGAAGCTTTCTTT
CDR3aa: CATSRDSTGRMNTEAFF

abundance: -
d_gene: TRBD1
j_gene: TRBJ2-2
v_gene: TRBV2
CDR3nt: TGTGCCAGCAGTGTATCGGGACAGTACACCGGGGAGCTGTTTTTT
CDR3aa: CASSVSGQYTGELFF

abundance: -
d_gene: -
j_gene: TRBJ2-2
v_gene: TRBV6-5
CDR3nt: TGTGCCAGCAGGCCACGTACAGGGAACACCGGGGAGCTGTTTTTT
CDR3aa: CASRPRTGNTGELFF

abundance: -
d_gene: TRBD2
j_gene: TRBJ2-7
v_gene: TRBV11-3
CDR3nt: TGTGCCAGCAGCCTAATCGGACTAGCGGGGGGTAGCTCCTACGAGCAGTACTTC
CDR3aa: CASSLIGLAGGSSYEQYF

abundance: -
d_gene: TRBD2
j_gene: TRBJ2-3
v_gene: TRBV5-1
CDR3nt: TGCGCCAGCAGCTGGTACTCAAGGACTAGCCCCGATGCGCAGTATTTT
CDR3aa: CASSWYSRTSPDAQYF

abundance: -
d_gene: -
j_gene: TRBJ2-2
v_gene: TRBV4-1
CDR3nt: TGCGCCAGCAGCCCCAGGGCTGACTTTAACACCGGGGAGCTGTTTTTT
CDR3aa: CASSPRADFNTGELFF

abundance: -
d_gene: TRBD1
j_gene: TRBJ1-1
v_gene: TRBV19
CDR3nt: TGTGCCAGTAGTGCCGACAGGGTTAGGGAAGCTTTCTTT
CDR3aa: CASSADRVREAFF

abundance: -
d_gene: -
j_gene: TRBJ2-3
v_gene: TRBV11-3
CDR3nt: TGTGCCAGCAGCTTGGCTGCACATACGCAGTATTTT
CDR3aa: CASSLAAHTQYF

abundance: once
d_gene: -
j_gene: TRBJ2-1
v_gene: TRBV6-4
CDR3nt: TGTGCCAGCAGTGACCCCTATAGCAGCTCCTACAATGAGCAGTTCTTC
CDR3aa: CASSDPYSSSYNEQFF

abundance: -
d_gene: TRBD2
j_gene: TRBJ2-5
v_gene: TRBV5-1
CDR3nt: TGCGCCAGCAGCTTGGTCGGGACTAGCGCACAAGAGACCCAGTACTTC
CDR3aa: CASSLVGTSAQETQYF

abundance: once
d_gene: TRBD2
j_gene: TRBJ2-7
v_gene: TRBV6-1
CDR3nt: TGTGCCAGCAGTGAGGGTGCTAGCGGGAGATACGAGCAGTACTTC
CDR3aa: CASSEGASGRYEQYF

abundance: -
d_gene: TRBD1
j_gene: TRBJ1-2
v_gene: TRBV4-1
CDR3nt: TGCGCCAGCAGCCAACAAGGGGGCAACTATGGCTACACCTTC
CDR3aa: CASSQQGGNYGYTF

abundance: -
d_gene: -
j_gene: TRBJ2-7
v_gene: TRBV20-1
CDR3nt: TGCAGTGCTAGAGATCAGGACGAGCAGTACTTC
CDR3aa: CSARDQDEQYF

abundance: once
d_gene: -
j_gene: TRBJ1-2
v_gene: TRBV7-2
CDR3nt: TGTGCCAGCAGCTTATTTGACGCGGCTTTAAGCTATGGCTACACCTTC
CDR3aa: CASSLFDAALSYGYTF

abundance: -
d_gene: -
j_gene: TRBJ2-3
v_gene: TRBV13
CDR3nt: TGTGCCAGCAGCCGTACACAGGCCACAGATACGCAGTATTTT
CDR3aa: CASSRTQATDTQYF

abundance: -
d_gene: -
j_gene: TRBJ2-6
v_gene: TRBV7-9
CDR3nt: TGTGCCACTCAAGCTGGGAGCTCTGGGGCCAACGTCCTGACTTTC
CDR3aa: CATQAGSSGANVLTF

abundance: -
d_gene: -
j_gene: TRBJ2-7
v_gene: TRBV4-1
CDR3nt: TGCGCCAGCAGCCAAGAGGGGGGTGGGCGCCGAAACGAGTACTTC
CDR3aa: CASSQEGGGRRNEYF